Sequencing of this T cell receptor (beta chain) was carried out in a study of blood T cell repertoires in COVID-19. V gave up 8 bases and J gave up 15 bases; unmatched junction bases: 16. The CDR3 has 13 amino acids. CDR1 is SQVTM, CDR2 ANQGSEA, per germline. Original analysis: Reference gene primer amplification yielded estimated nucleated cell counts. Using immunoSEQ multiplex PCR, the repertoire was profiled, and TCRdb retains in-frame clones only, with some absent. V and J calls and clone size follow that table, whereas D and trimming were derived from the DNA. The sample consists of about 54,000 clones, approximately 80% of them appearing once. This clone was seen just once.

Source material: peripheral blood. This receptor was taken from a woman in her sixties or seventies with acute or convalescent COVID-19. The rearrangement links TRBV29-1 to TRBJ2-1, with TRBD1 identical over 10 bases. CDR3 region: CSIALGRGDRGFF. In DNA form, the CDR3 reads TGCAGCATCGCTCTAGGCCGTGGGGACAGGGGGTTCTTC.